This TCR beta chain derives from a study of human T cells and chemical hapten exposure. Study-wide results and caveats: High-frequency TCRs, those above 1 in 1000, stayed the same after DPC sensitization.

Separate cDNA molecules received unique molecular identifiers, which the library attached to them. One entry per CDR3 protein, called by TCRdb with MiXCR from the 5' RACE reads. The sample lists 110,000 or so distinct CDR3 sequences; 19% were seen once. Germline V gene data show CDR1 as LNHDA and CDR2 as SQIVND (reference sequence). Trimming stripped 3 bases from V and 8 bases from J, with 11 bases between. The CDR3 extends over 13 amino acids. Concerning this clonotype itself: Antigen specificity is unknown.

The total RNA was obtained from whole blood that was not fractionated. This chain links TRBV19 with TRBJ2-1, with D possibly TRBD2 on 6 matching bases. This clonotype originated in a human donor in good health. The CDR3 DNA is TGTGCCAGTAGTATTTCGGGGGACGATGAGCAGTTCTTC. Translation: CASSISGDDEQFF.